This T cell receptor beta chain stems from a study of blood T cells in healthy people across ages. Findings and caveats of the study: Long-lived and aged donors differed, with more naive CD4+ cells and higher diversity in the long-lived. Since the PBMCs were unsorted, naive and antigen-experienced cells could not be conclusively compared.

Primed by a sample-barcoded 5' primer and a J-beta primer mix, a second PCR proceeded for about 6 to 12 cycles. One entry per CDR3 protein, called by TCRdb with MiXCR from the 5' RACE reads. The table includes 850,000 to 1,300,000 distinct CDR3 sequences, under 45% detected once. About this clonotype itself: What it binds is not known. One end of the junction is discordant with germline, which a read error may explain.

Germline V gene data show CDR1 as LGHNA and CDR2 as YNFKEQ. The CDR3 spans 16 residues. The rearrangement uses TRBV4-2 and TRBJ1-1; TRBD1 aligns across 7 bases. Sequencing used blood. This sequence was found in a woman aged 60-75 years in good health. CDR3 nucleotides: TGTGCCAGCAGCCAAGACGGGGGACAGACGAACGCTGAAGCTTTCTTT. This gives the protein CASSQDGGQTNAEAFF.